This T cell receptor beta chain emerged from a study of cytomegalovirus exposure and HLA in healthy donors. Study-wide results and caveats: Specific recognition of CMV antigens was confirmed in vitro for a few chains (all CMV-associated). Most TCR sequences showed up rarely, but some public TCRs showed up in many donors. Investigators reported under 200 TCR beta chains as tied to cytomegalovirus.

To note about this clone: Its target is unknown.

The study ran its PCR with 60 Vbeta and 13 Jbeta primers. Some clones are missing from TCRdb's copy, which holds only in-frame ones; the method was immunoSEQ multiplex PCR. The table shows some 130,000 clones, with 60% to 85% occurring only once. The CDR3 sequence is 14 residues long. Trimming pared 1 base from V and 7 bases from J, leaving 13 bases between. Germline V gives CDR1 SGHAT, CDR2 FQNNGV. The rearrangement joins TRBV11-2 to TRBJ1-1; D ambiguous. The sequence was obtained from a female donor in good health and CMV-seropositive. The specimen sequenced was PBMCs. CDR3 sequence: CASSLGFEGGEAFF. The CDR3 nucleotides read TGTGCCAGCAGCTTAGGATTCGAGGGCGGTGAAGCTTTCTTT.